A single sample gave rise to the 8 T cell receptor beta chains below, sequenced in a study of blood T cell dynamics during melanoma immunotherapy. The sample's time point: pre-treatment baseline. Some clones are missing from TCRdb's copy, which holds only in-frame ones; the method was immunoSEQ multiplex PCR. Found here are approximately 9,700 clones, roughly 89% of them singletons; the top ten hold 30% to 35%. This specimen was blood, taken from a patient treated with checkpoint blockade. The source of these receptors is a human donor with melanoma.

This clone was detected a few times. This chain uses TRBV7-8 with TRBJ2-7; a weak D match, TRBD1 (6 bases). The V gene lost 1 base and the J gene lost 2 bases, with 12 bases spanning the gap. The CDR3 totals 15 residues. The germline gives CDR1 SGHVS, CDR2 FQNEAQ. The CDR3 sequence is CASSLVQGPAYEQYF. The CDR3 nucleotides read TGTGCCAGCAGCTTAGTGCAGGGGCCGGCCTACGAGCAGTACTTC.

This chain joins TRBV14 and TRBJ2-2, with D perhaps TRBD1 (6 bases). The length of the CDR3 is 15 residues. CDR1 and CDR2 (germline): SGHDN, FVKESK. Trimming took off 1 base at V and 5 bases at J, with 11 bases between the two ends. This CDR3 is CASSQVGAVTGELFF. DNA of the CDR3: TGTGCCAGCAGCCAAGTGGGGGCGGTGACCGGGGAGCTGTTTTTT.

This chain links TRBV5-5 with TRBJ2-7; D may be TRBD1 or TRBD2 (6 bases each). Deletions cut 3 bases from V and 6 bases from J, with 25 bases between. The CDR3 has 17 amino acids. Germline values: CDR1 SGHKS, CDR2 YYEKEE (reference sequence). CDR3 nucleotide sequence: TGTGCCAGCAGCTCCCGAGGGGGGACCAGGGCGGTAGGCGAGCAGTACTTC. This sequence encodes CASSSRGGTRAVGEQYF.

V and J are TRBV10-2 and TRBJ2-6, with 8 bases identical to TRBD1. This CDR3 contains 20 residues. Looked up from germline, CDR1 is WSHSY and CDR2 is SAAADI. V gave up 0 bases and J gave up 0 bases; unmatched junction bases: 10. The CDR3 nucleotides read TGCGCCAGCAGTGAGTCGCTTCTGGACAGGGTTGGCTCTGGGGCCAACGTCCTGACTTTC. It codes for CASSESLLDRVGSGANVLTF.

The chain is built from TRBV27 and TRBJ2-1; 12 bases fit TRBD2. After removal of 8 bases from V and 5 bases from J, the junction contained 7 bases not matched to a gene. Germline V gene lookup returns CDR1 MNHEY and CDR2 SMNVEV (reference sequence). This CDR3 has 15 amino acids. The CDR3 protein is CASHPTSGGNNEQFF. The CDR3 DNA reads as TGTGCCAGCCATCCGACTAGCGGGGGTAACAATGAGCAGTTCTTC.

In nucleotides, the CDR3 is TGTGCCAGCTCACCGCGAAGGGACCCGGATGAGCAGTTCTTC. It yields the protein CASSPRRDPDEQFF. The chain employs TRBV18 and TRBJ2-1, with D perhaps assigned TRBD1 or TRBD2 (5 bases each). The CDR3 is 14 residues long. The ends were cut back, 3 bases at V and 8 bases at J, with 14 bases in the middle. The germline gives CDR1 KGHSH, CDR2 LQKENI.

The chain has TRBV5-4 and TRBJ2-7; D unresolved. With 3 bases removed from V and 5 bases from J, the gap between germline ends came to 15 bases. The CDR3 runs to 14 residues. CDR1 SGHNT and CDR2 YYREEE come from the germline V gene (reference sequence). The CDR3 region is CASSSGFVSHEQYF. The DNA for the CDR3 is TGTGCCAGCAGCTCGGGCTTTGTTAGCCACGAGCAGTACTTC.

The V call is TRBV5-6, the J call TRBJ2-3, with 12 bases lining up with TRBD2. The CDR3 totals 15 residues. Per the germline V gene, CDR1 is SGHDT and CDR2 is YYEEEE. Trimming took 3 bases from V and 2 from J; bases not matched to a gene: 1. The CDR3 sequence is CASSWTSGNTDTQYF. CDR3 in DNA: TGTGCCAGCAGCTGGACTAGCGGGAACACAGATACGCAGTATTTT.